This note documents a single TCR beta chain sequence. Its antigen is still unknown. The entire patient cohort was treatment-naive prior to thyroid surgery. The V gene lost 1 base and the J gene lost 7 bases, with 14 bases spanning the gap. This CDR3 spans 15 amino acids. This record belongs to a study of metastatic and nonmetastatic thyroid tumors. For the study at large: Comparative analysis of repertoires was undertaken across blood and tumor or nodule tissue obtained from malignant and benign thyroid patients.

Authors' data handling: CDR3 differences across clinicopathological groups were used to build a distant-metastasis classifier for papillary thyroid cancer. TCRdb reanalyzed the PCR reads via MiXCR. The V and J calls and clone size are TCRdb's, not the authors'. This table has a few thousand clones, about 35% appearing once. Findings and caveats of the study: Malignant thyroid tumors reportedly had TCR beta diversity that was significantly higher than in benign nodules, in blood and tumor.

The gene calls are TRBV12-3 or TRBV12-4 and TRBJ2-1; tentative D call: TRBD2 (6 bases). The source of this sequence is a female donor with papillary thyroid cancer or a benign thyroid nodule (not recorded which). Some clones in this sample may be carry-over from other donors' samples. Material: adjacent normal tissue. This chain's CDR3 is CASSLGGTLRNEQFF. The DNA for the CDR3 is TGTGCCAGCAGTTTAGGTGGGACTCTCAGGAATGAGCAGTTCTTC.